Reported below is one T cell receptor (beta chain). Its antigen remains unknown. The source of the sample is a study of OX40 agonist ivuxolimab in advanced cancers. Overall study results and limits: There were, on average, more expanded clones in CD8+ T cells than in CD4+. The CD4+ and CD8+ T cells in the blood had expanded clonally by week 6 at 0.1 to 3.0 mg/kg.

The CDR3 has 16 amino acids. The germline CDR1 and CDR2 sequences are SGHRS and YFSETQ. The ends lost 0 bases at V and 1 base at J; junction bases unmatched: 3. Patients were ruled out by autoimmune disease history or systemic immunosuppression. Sequenced by immunoSEQ multiplex PCR; TCRdb stores in-frame clones only, minus some. The table records 30,000 or so clones, approximately 89% of them present only once. The sequencing here drew on CD4+ or CD8+ T cells sorted from blood, taken in a trial of the OX40 agonist ivuxolimab. This sequence was found in an adult with an advanced solid tumor such as melanoma, head and neck, liver or kidney cancer. The gene calls are TRBV5-1 and TRBJ2-1, with 8 bases identical to TRBD2. The CDR3 DNA reads TGCGCCAGCAGCTTGGGAGCGGGGGCTTCCTACAATGAGCAGTTCTTC. This translates into CASSLGAGASYNEQFF.